The TCR beta chain described here comes from a study of patients and donors after allogeneic stem cell transplantation. This clonotype occurred a few times. TCRdb reanalysed the RT-PCR reads using MiXCR and keeps one entry per CDR3 protein. The sample shows over 150,000 distinct CDR3 sequences, about 30% of them seen only once. CDR1 and CDR2 (germline): ENHRY, SYGVKD. The CDR3 sequence is 14 residues long. Trimming cost V 6 bases and J 1 base, with 9 bases left between them. Specimen: blood, either unsorted or a sorted T cell fraction (not recorded which). The sequence was obtained from a human donor who was either an allogeneic HSCT recipient or a stem cell or donor lymphocyte infusion donor (not recorded which). It is not recorded whose cells these are; they may come from a transplant donor. The chain employs TRBV10-3 and TRBJ2-2, with D perhaps matching TRBD1 (5 bases). CDR3 coding DNA: TGTGCCATCAGCGGCCAGGGGAACACCGGGGAGCTGTTTTTT. Residues: CAISGQGNTGELFF.